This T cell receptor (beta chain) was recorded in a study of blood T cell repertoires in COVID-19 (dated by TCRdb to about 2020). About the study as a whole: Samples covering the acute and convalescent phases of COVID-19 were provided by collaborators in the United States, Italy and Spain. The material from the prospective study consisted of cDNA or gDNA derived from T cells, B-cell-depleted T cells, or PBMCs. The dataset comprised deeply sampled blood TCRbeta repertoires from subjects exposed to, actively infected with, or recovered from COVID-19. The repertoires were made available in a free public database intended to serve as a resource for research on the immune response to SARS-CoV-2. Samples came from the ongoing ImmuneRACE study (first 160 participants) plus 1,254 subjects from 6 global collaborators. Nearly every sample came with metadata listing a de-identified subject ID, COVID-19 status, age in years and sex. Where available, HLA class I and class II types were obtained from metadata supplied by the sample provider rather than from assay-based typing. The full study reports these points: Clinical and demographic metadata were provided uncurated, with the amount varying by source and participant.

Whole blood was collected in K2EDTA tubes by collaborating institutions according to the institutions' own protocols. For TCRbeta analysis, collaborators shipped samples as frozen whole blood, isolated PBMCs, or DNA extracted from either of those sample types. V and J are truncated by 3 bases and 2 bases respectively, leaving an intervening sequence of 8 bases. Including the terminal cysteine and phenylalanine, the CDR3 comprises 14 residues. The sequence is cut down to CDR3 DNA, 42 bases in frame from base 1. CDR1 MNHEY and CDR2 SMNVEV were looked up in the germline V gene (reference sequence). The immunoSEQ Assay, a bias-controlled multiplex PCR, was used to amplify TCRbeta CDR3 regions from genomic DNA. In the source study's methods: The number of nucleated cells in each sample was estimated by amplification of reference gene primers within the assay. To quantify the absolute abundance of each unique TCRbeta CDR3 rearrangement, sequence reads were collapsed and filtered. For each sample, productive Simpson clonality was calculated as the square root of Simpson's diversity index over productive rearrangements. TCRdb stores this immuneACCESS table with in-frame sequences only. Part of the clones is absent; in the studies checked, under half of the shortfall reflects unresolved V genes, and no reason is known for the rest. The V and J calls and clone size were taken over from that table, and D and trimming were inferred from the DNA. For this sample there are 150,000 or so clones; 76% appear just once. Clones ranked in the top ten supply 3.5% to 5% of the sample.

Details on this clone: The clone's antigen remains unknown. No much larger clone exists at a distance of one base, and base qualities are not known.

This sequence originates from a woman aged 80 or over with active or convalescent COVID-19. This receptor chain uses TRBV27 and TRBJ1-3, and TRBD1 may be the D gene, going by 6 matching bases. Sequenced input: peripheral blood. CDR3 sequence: CASSLAGAGNTIYF. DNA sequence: TGTGCCAGCAGTTTGGCAGGGGCTGGAAACACCATATATTTT.